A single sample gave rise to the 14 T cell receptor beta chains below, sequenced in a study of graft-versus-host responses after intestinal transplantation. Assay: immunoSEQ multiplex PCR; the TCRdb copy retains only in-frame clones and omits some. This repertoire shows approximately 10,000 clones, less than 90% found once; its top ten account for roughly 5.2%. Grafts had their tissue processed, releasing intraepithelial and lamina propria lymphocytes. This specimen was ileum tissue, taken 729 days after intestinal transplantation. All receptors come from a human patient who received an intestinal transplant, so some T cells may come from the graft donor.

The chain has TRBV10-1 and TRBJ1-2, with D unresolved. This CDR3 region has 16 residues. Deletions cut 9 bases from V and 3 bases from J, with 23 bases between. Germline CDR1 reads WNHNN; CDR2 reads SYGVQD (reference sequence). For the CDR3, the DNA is TGCGCCAGTGGTGGGAAGGAGTTGCACCGATACTATGGCTACACCTTC. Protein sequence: CASGGKELHRYYGYTF.

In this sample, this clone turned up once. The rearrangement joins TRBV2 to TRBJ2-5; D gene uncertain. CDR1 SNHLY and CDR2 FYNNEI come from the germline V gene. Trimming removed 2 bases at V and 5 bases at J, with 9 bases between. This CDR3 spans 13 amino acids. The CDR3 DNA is TGTGCCAGCAGTGAAATAGGGAAGGAGACCCAGTACTTC. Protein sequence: CASSEIGKETQYF.

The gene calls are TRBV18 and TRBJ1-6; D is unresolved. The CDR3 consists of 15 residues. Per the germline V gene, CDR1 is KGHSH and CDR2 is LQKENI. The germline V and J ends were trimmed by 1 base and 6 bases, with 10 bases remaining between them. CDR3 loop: CASSPRPVGNSPLHF. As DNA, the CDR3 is TGTGCCAGCTCACCACGTCCTGTAGGTAATTCACCCCTCCACTTT.

The CDR3 sequence: CASRGGLGTDTQYF. The CDR3, as DNA: TGCGCCAGCAGAGGCGGACTGGGCACAGATACGCAGTATTTT. The rearrangement joins TRBV10-1 to TRBJ2-3; TRBD2 is a possible D gene (5 bases). The CDR3 totals 14 residues. The V gene's germline CDR1 is WNHNN and CDR2 SYGVQD (reference sequence). The V end lost 6 bases, the J end lost 1 base, and 11 bases lay between the germline ends.

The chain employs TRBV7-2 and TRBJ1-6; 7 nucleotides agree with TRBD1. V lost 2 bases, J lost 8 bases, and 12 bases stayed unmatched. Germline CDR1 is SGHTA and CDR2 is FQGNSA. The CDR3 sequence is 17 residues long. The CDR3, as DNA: TGTGCCAGCAGCTTACCTCCCGGGACAGCTGTAGATTCACCCCTCCACTTT. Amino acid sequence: CASSLPPGTAVDSPLHF.

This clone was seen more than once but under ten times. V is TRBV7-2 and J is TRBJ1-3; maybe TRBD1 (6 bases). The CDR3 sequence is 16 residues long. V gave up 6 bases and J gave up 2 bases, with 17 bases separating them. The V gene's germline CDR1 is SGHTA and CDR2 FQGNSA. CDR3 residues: CASRHAGGAAGNTIYF. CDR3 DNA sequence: TGTGCCAGCAGACACGCCGGGGGCGCCGCTGGAAACACCATATATTTT.

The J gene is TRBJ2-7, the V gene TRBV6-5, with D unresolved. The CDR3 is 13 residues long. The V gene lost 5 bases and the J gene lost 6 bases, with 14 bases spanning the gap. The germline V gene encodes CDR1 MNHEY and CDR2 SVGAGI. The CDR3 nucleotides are TGTGCCAGCAGTACGGACGCCGAGAGCGAGCAGTACTTC. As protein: CASSTDAESEQYF.

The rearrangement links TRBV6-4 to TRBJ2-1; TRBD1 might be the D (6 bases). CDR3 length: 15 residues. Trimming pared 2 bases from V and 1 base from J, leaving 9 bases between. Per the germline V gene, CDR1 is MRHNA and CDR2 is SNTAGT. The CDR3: CASSDGGHSYNEQFF. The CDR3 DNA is TGTGCCAGCAGTGACGGGGGCCATTCCTACAATGAGCAGTTCTTC.

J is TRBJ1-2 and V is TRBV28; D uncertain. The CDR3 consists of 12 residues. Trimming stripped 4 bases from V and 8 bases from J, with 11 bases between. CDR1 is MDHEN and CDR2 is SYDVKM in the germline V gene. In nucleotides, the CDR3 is TGTGCCAGCAGTTCCGGGCCGGGGGGCTACACCTTC. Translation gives CASSSGPGGYTF.

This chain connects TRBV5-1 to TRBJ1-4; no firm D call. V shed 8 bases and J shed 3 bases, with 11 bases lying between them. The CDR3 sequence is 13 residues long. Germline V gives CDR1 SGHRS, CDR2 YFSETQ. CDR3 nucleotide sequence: TGCGCCAGTCGACCGTTCCCTAATGAAAAACTGTTTTTT. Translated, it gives CASRPFPNEKLFF.

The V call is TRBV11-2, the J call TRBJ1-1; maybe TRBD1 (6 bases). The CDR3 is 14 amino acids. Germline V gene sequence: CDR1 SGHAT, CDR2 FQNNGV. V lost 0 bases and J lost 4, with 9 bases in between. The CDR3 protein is CASSLEGRGTEAFF. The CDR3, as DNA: TGTGCCAGCAGCTTAGAGGGCAGGGGCACTGAAGCTTTCTTT.

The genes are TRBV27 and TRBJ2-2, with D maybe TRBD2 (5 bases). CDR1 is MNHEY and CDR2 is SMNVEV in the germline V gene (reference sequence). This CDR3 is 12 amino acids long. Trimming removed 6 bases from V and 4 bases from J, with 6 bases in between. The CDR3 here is CASRRATGELFF. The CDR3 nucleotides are TGTGCCAGCAGGAGGGCCACCGGGGAGCTGTTTTTT.

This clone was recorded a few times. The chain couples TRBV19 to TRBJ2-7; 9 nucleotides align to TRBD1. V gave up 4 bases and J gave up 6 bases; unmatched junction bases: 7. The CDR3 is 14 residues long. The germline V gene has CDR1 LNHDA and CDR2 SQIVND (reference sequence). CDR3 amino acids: CASSNRDRAFEQYF. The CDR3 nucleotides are TGTGCCAGTAGTAACCGGGACAGGGCGTTCGAGCAGTACTTC.

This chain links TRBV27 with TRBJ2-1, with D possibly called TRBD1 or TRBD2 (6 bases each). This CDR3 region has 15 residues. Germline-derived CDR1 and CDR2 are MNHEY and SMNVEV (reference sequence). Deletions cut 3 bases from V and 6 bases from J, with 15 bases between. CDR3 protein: CASSFLWGALNEQFF. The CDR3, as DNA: TGTGCCAGCAGTTTTTTATGGGGGGCACTCAATGAGCAGTTCTTC.